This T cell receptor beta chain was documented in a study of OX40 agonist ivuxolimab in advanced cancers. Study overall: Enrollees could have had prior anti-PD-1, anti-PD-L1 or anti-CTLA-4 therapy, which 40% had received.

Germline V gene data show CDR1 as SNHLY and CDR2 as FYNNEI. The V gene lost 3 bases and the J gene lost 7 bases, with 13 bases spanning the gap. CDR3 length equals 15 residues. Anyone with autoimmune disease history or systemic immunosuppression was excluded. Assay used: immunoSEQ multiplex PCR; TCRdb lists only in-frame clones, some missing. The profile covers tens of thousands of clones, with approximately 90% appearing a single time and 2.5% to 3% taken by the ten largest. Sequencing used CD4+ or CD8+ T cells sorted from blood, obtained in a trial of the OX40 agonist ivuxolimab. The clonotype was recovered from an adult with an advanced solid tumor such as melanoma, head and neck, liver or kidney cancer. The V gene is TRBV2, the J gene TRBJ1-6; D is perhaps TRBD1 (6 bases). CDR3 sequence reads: CASSEWGRGNSPLHF. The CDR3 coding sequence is TGTGCCAGCAGTGAGTGGGGCAGGGGAAATTCACCCCTCCACTTT.